This paragraph covers one TCR beta chain sequence. Sequenced by immunoSEQ multiplex PCR; TCRdb stores in-frame clones only, minus some. The sample shows 65,000 to 90,000 clones, about 90% of them seen only once. These data come from a study of lymphopenia after photon versus proton radiotherapy. Trimming cost V 1 base and J 5 bases, with 9 bases left between them. Germline values: CDR1 SGHDT, CDR2 YYEEEE. The CDR3 totals 13 residues. The genes are TRBV5-6 and TRBJ1-2; D uncertain. The sequencing used peripheral blood, collected from a patient treated with photon-based radiotherapy. The source of this sequence is a middle-aged woman with cholangiocarcinoma. The CDR3 loop reads CASSLRSGYGYTF. The DNA for the CDR3 is TGTGCCAGCAGCTTGCGTTCGGGGTATGGCTACACCTTC.